Following are 32 T cell receptor beta chains from one sample sequenced in a study of T cell responses to AZD1222 COVID-19 vaccine. Sequencing used immunoSEQ multiplex PCR; TCRdb keeps in-frame clones, though not all of them. The sample yields under 150,000 clones, 88% seen once. Sequenced material: peripheral blood, taken on day 0 of MenACWY control vaccination. These receptors were collected from an adult in good health.

V gene TRBV5-1 combines with J gene TRBJ1-1, with no clear D. Germline loops: CDR1 SGHRS, CDR2 YFSETQ. This CDR3 region has 16 residues. V was shortened by 4 bases and J by 3 bases, with 19 bases between the two germline ends. CDR3 nucleotides: TGCGCCAGCAGCCATGGAGTGGCCTCTGGGGACACTGAAGCTTTCTTT. Amino acids: CASSHGVASGDTEAFF.

The V call is TRBV6-6, the J call TRBJ2-7, with D perhaps matching TRBD1 or TRBD2 (5 bases each). The germline gives CDR1 MNHNY, CDR2 SVGAGI (reference sequence). Trimming pared 5 bases from V and 3 bases from J, leaving 23 bases between. This CDR3 is 17 amino acids long. CDR3 sequence reads: CASSHHRDPWTGYEQYF. CDR3 in DNA: TGTGCCAGCAGTCACCACCGGGACCCGTGGACGGGCTACGAGCAGTACTTC.

The chain uses TRBV28 and TRBJ2-7; D unresolved. CDR1 MDHEN and CDR2 SYDVKM come from the germline V gene. This CDR3 spans 13 amino acids. Trimming took 2 bases from V and 3 from J, leaving 8 bases between them. In DNA, the CDR3 is TGTGCCAGCAGTTTACCGGGTCTCTACGAGCAGTACTTC. Its translation: CASSLPGLYEQYF. The full variable domain, with the rest looked up from reference TRBV28 and TRBJ2-7, is DVKVTQSSRYLVKRTGEKVFLECVQDMDHENMFWYRQDPGLGLRLIYFSYDVKMKEKGDIPEGYSVSREKKERFSLILESASTNQTSMYLCASSLPGLYEQYFGPGTRLTVT.

CDR3 coding DNA: TGTGCCAGCAGCGTAGTCGGGGGGAGAGCCACAGATACGCAGTATTTT. This sequence encodes CASSVVGGRATDTQYF. V and J are TRBV9 and TRBJ2-3; the match to TRBD2 covers 7 bases. V shed 0 bases, J shed 2 bases, and the junction held 6 bases outside the gene matches. The length of the CDR3 is 16 residues. Germline CDR1 reads SGDLS; CDR2 reads YYNGEE.

The chain joins TRBV7-6 to TRBJ2-3, with 8 bases lining up with TRBD1. J lost 2 bases, V lost 5 bases, and 6 bases had no gene match. The germline V gene encodes CDR1 SGHVS and CDR2 FNYEAQ. The CDR3 spans 15 residues. For the CDR3, the DNA is TGTGCCAGCAGCGCCGGGACAGGACTCACAGATACGCAGTATTTT. Protein sequence: CASSAGTGLTDTQYF.

The chain joins TRBV28 to TRBJ1-6; TRBD1 might be the D (5 bases). This CDR3 spans 15 amino acids. Germline CDR1 is MDHEN and CDR2 is SYDVKM. Trimming took 2 bases from V and 2 from J, leaving 7 bases between them. The CDR3 here is CASSLDSAYNSPLHF. In DNA form, the CDR3 reads TGTGCCAGCAGTTTAGACAGCGCCTATAATTCACCCCTCCACTTT.

The chain uses TRBV4-1 and TRBJ2-2; D remains unclear. The CDR3 consists of 15 residues. The V gene's germline CDR1 is MGHRA and CDR2 YSYEKL. V was shortened by 1 base and J by 6 bases, with 12 bases between the two germline ends. CDR3 residues: CASSQGTLSSGELFF. The CDR3 DNA is TGCGCCAGCAGCCAAGGGACGTTAAGCTCCGGGGAGCTGTTTTTT.

This clone is a singleton in its sample. The genes are TRBV2 and TRBJ1-1; D is ambiguous. There are 13 residues in the CDR3. V lost 0 bases, J lost 10 bases, and 12 bases lay in between. CDR1 and CDR2 (germline): SNHLY, FYNNEI. CDR3 in DNA: TGTGCCAGCAGTGAAGCGCAGCCGGGTATAGCTTTCTTT. Translation: CASSEAQPGIAFF.

This sequence joins TRBV6-5 and TRBJ1-1; D not resolved. The V end lost 2 bases, the J end lost 1 base, and 5 bases lay between the germline ends. Germline CDR1 and CDR2: MNHEY and SVGAGI. The CDR3 contains 13 residues. DNA for the CDR3: TGTGCCAGCAGTTACCGGGGGAACACTGAAGCTTTCTTT. It translates to CASSYRGNTEAFF.

This clone is a singleton in its sample. The rearrangement joins TRBV28 to TRBJ2-4; D may be TRBD1 (6 bases). CDR3 length: 14 amino acids. Trimming cost V 3 bases and J 7 bases, with 13 bases left between them. The V gene's germline CDR1 is MDHEN and CDR2 SYDVKM. The DNA for the CDR3 is TGTGCCAGCAGTTTGTGGGACACTCGTAACATTCAGTACTTC. Protein: CASSLWDTRNIQYF.

This clone was recorded only once. The genes are TRBV11-2 and TRBJ1-1, with unresolved D. From germline, CDR1 is SGHAT and CDR2 FQNNGV. The CDR3 is 14 amino acids. Trimming left V 0 bases short and J 4 bases short, with 9 bases between. The CDR3 nucleotides are TGTGCCAGCAGCTTAGATCGGGGAACCACTGAAGCTTTCTTT. It specifies CASSLDRGTTEAFF.

This clone was seen a handful of times. The rearrangement links TRBV5-1 to TRBJ2-3, with 9 bases matching TRBD1. V lost 0 bases, J lost 7 bases, and 3 bases stayed unmatched. The CDR3 sequence is 14 residues long. CDR1 and CDR2 (germline): SGHRS, YFSETQ. The CDR3 bases are TGCGCCAGCAGCTTGGGAGGACAGGGGAATACGCAGTATTTT. As protein: CASSLGGQGNTQYF. Filled out from reference TRBV5-1 and TRBJ2-3, the complete variable domain reads KAGVTQTPRYLIKTRGQQVTLSCSPISGHRSVSWYQQTPGQGLQFLFEYFSETQRNKGNFPGRFSGRQFSNSRSEMNVSTLELGDSALYLCASSLGGQGNTQYFGPGTRLTVL.

The V gene is TRBV5-4, the J gene TRBJ1-2; D gene unclear. Between the trimmed V and J ends, which lost 3 bases and 1 base, there was a span of 7 bases. From germline, CDR1 is SGHNT and CDR2 YYREEE (reference sequence). The CDR3 length is 13 residues. The CDR3 spells CASSSDFNYGYTF. The CDR3 DNA follows: TGTGCCAGCAGCTCGGATTTTAACTATGGCTACACCTTC.

This chain links TRBV9 with TRBJ1-3; possible D gene TRBD1, 5 bases. V lost 0 bases and J lost 2, with 9 bases in between. The germline CDR1 and CDR2 sequences are SGDLS and YYNGEE. CDR3 length: 15 residues. CDR3 sequence (DNA): TGTGCCAGCAGCGTAGACGGGGGGGCTGGAAACACCATATATTTT. Translating it yields CASSVDGGAGNTIYF.

V and J are TRBV29-1 and TRBJ1-1; a weak D match, TRBD1 (6 bases). V was shortened by 4 bases and J by 0 bases, with 9 bases between the two germline ends. The germline V gene has CDR1 SQVTM and CDR2 ANQGSEA. The CDR3 is 13 amino acids. Here the CDR3 reads CSVAGVMNTEAFF. The CDR3 DNA reads as TGCAGCGTTGCAGGGGTAATGAACACTGAAGCTTTCTTT.

The chain has TRBV2 and TRBJ2-1; D unclear. The germline V and J ends were trimmed by 6 bases and 6 bases, with 9 bases remaining between them. The CDR3 totals 12 residues. The germline V gene encodes CDR1 SNHLY and CDR2 FYNNEI. The CDR3 coding sequence is TGTGCCAGCAGGCCCTTTGTCAATGAGCAGTTCTTC. It is translated as CASRPFVNEQFF.

This clone was seen a handful of times. This chain joins TRBV6-5 and TRBJ2-7; D unclear. Between the trimmed V and J ends, which lost 5 bases and 2 bases, there was a span of 10 bases. Germline V gene data show CDR1 as MNHEY and CDR2 as SVGAGI. The CDR3 consists of 13 residues. The CDR3 nucleotides read TGTGCCAGCAGTCCTGGGATTCCCTACGAGCAGTACTTC. Translated, it gives CASSPGIPYEQYF.

The chain employs TRBV28 and TRBJ2-7, with D possibly being TRBD1 or TRBD2 (5 bases each). Germline values: CDR1 MDHEN, CDR2 SYDVKM. The CDR3 length is 15 residues. Trimming removed 4 bases at V and 0 bases at J, with 13 bases between. The CDR3: CASSWSGAGSYEQYF. The CDR3 DNA sequence: TGTGCCAGCAGTTGGTCCGGGGCGGGCTCCTACGAGCAGTACTTC.

This chain uses TRBV19 with TRBJ2-1; D might be TRBD1 (5 bases). Between the trimmed V and J ends, which lost 3 bases and 8 bases, there was a span of 14 bases. Germline V lookup: CDR1 LNHDA, CDR2 SQIVND (reference sequence). This CDR3 spans 14 amino acids. The CDR3 DNA reads TGTGCCAGTAGTATTCCCAGGGTTAAGGATGAGCAGTTCTTC. Translating gives CASSIPRVKDEQFF.

A single count supports this clone. The chain carries TRBV7-3 and TRBJ2-5; TRBD1 aligns across 8 bases. Germline CDR1 and CDR2: SGHTA and FQGTGA. V gave up 5 bases and J gave up 4 bases; unmatched junction bases: 3. There are 13 residues in the CDR3. In DNA, the CDR3 is TGTGCCAGCAGCCAAGACAGGGGAGAGACCCAGTACTTC. It codes for CASSQDRGETQYF.

This sequence joins TRBV7-2 and TRBJ2-7; D may be TRBD1 (6 bases). The V gene's germline CDR1 is SGHTA and CDR2 FQGNSA. Trimming shortened V by 4 bases and J by 1 base, and 17 bases separated the two germline ends. CDR3 length equals 16 residues. For the CDR3, the DNA is TGTGCCAGCAGCTCCCCTAGGACAGCGATTTCCTACGAGCAGTACTTC. As protein: CASSSPRTAISYEQYF.

The chain's CDR3 is CASSPGNSLYEQYF. CDR3 nucleotide sequence: TGTGCCAGCTCACCAGGTAATTCGCTCTACGAGCAGTACTTC. V usage is TRBV18 and J usage is TRBJ2-7; D is unresolved. V shed 2 bases and J shed 3 bases, with 11 bases lying between them. The CDR3 totals 14 residues. Germline lookup yields CDR1 KGHSH and CDR2 LQKENI.

The chain employs TRBV6-1 and TRBJ1-3; D uncertain. Trimming left V 5 bases short and J 0 bases short, with 11 bases between. The V gene's germline CDR1 is MNHNS and CDR2 SASEGT. The CDR3 is 15 residues long. CDR3 loop: CASSKDGDSGNTIYF. The CDR3 region has the DNA TGTGCCAGCAGTAAAGACGGTGACTCTGGAAACACCATATATTTT.

The V gene is TRBV5-8, the J gene TRBJ2-7, with D tentatively TRBD1 (6 bases). The CDR3 consists of 12 residues. V lost 3 bases and J 7 bases, leaving 11 bases between the germline ends. Germline-derived CDR1 and CDR2 are SGHTS and YDEGEE. The CDR3 DNA follows: TGTGCCAGCAGCTCATTCAGGGGTGAGCAGTACTTC. Protein: CASSSFRGEQYF.

The CDR3 nucleotides read TGTGCCAGCAGCCATATGCAACGGGGTGACTATGGCTACACCTTC. Translated, it gives CASSHMQRGDYGYTF. The chain combines TRBV5-4 with TRBJ1-2; D gene uncertain. With 4 bases removed from V and 3 bases from J, the gap between germline ends came to 16 bases. The length of the CDR3 is 15 residues. Germline V lookup: CDR1 SGHNT, CDR2 YYREEE (reference sequence). The full variable domain, completed using reference TRBV5-4 and TRBJ1-2, is ETGVTQSPTHLIKTRGQQVTLRCSSQSGHNTVSWYQQALGQGPQFIFQYYREEENGRGNFPPRFSGLQFPNYSSELNVNALELDDSALYLCASSHMQRGDYGYTFGSGTRLTVV.

J is TRBJ2-1 and V is TRBV27; TRBD2 agrees at 7 bases. J gave up 7 bases and V 6 bases, and 9 bases lay outside the gene matches. This CDR3 comprises 14 residues. CDR1 is MNHEY, CDR2 SMNVEV, per germline (reference sequence). Here the CDR3 reads CASSWIAGGNEQFF. In nucleotides, the CDR3 is TGTGCCAGCAGCTGGATAGCGGGTGGGAATGAGCAGTTCTTC.

The chain has TRBV18 and TRBJ2-7, with 7 bases matching TRBD1. V lost 4 bases, J lost 9 bases, and 12 bases stayed unmatched. The CDR3 totals 14 residues. Germline CDR1 and CDR2: KGHSH and LQKENI. The CDR3 bases are TGTGCCAGCTCACTTGGGACAGATCCGGTCGGGCAGTACTTC. It translates to CASSLGTDPVGQYF.

This clone was seen just once. This chain connects TRBV15 to TRBJ2-1; D gene ambiguous. The V end lost 0 bases, the J end lost 2 bases, and 8 bases lay between the germline ends. Germline V gene data show CDR1 as LNHNV and CDR2 as YYDKDF (reference sequence). CDR3 length equals 15 residues. CDR3 sequence (DNA): TGTGCCACCAGCAGAGATGAACCGGCCTACAATGAGCAGTTCTTC. Encoded protein: CATSRDEPAYNEQFF.

The chain has TRBV18 and TRBJ1-4; no firm D call. V was clipped by 6 bases and J by 5 bases, with 16 bases between them. The germline V gene has CDR1 KGHSH and CDR2 LQKENI. This CDR3 comprises 15 residues. This CDR3 reads CASSLLDGRNEKLFF. CDR3 in DNA: TGTGCCAGCTCCCTCCTCGACGGTCGGAATGAAAAACTGTTTTTT.

The chain couples TRBV19 to TRBJ2-7; D is unclear. The CDR3 consists of 16 residues. Trimming removed 4 bases from V and 1 base from J, with 17 bases in between. Per germline, CDR1 LNHDA and CDR2 SQIVND (reference sequence). The chain's CDR3 is CASSRSSRTPSYEQYF. The CDR3 DNA sequence: TGTGCCAGTAGTAGGTCTTCGCGGACCCCTTCCTACGAGCAGTACTTC.

This chain links TRBV29-1 with TRBJ1-1, with no clear D. The germline V gene has CDR1 SQVTM and CDR2 ANQGSEA. The germline V and J ends were trimmed by 1 base and 5 bases, with 5 bases remaining between them. This CDR3 is 11 amino acids long. The CDR3 spells CSVEAWTEAFF. CDR3 nucleotides: TGCAGCGTTGAAGCCTGGACTGAAGCTTTCTTT.

V usage is TRBV30 and J usage is TRBJ1-2, with D perhaps TRBD1 (6 bases). The CDR3 is 12 residues long. The V and J ends lost 2 bases and 8 bases respectively, with 12 bases between them. Germline values: CDR1 GTSNPN, CDR2 SVGIG (reference sequence). The CDR3 reads CAWSPQGGGYTF. In DNA form, the CDR3 reads TGTGCCTGGAGTCCACAGGGCGGCGGCTACACCTTC.